These 10 T cell receptor beta chains were all obtained from the same sample, sequenced in a study of blood T cells in healthy people across ages. A second PCR, run for roughly 7 to 12 cycles, used a sample-barcoded 5' primer plus a J-beta primer mix. In TCRdb, the 5' RACE reads were re-called with MiXCR into one record per CDR3 protein. The data contain just over 800,000 distinct CDR3 sequences, under 80% of them singletons. Sequencing was done on a sample of blood. The receptors shown here come from a man aged 30 to 45 in good health.

The J gene is TRBJ2-4, the V gene TRBV20-1, with D possibly matching TRBD1 (6 bases). Trimming left V 1 base short and J 0 bases short, with 16 bases between. This CDR3 is built from 17 residues. Looked up from germline, CDR1 is DFQATT and CDR2 is SNEGSKA (reference sequence). CDR3 in DNA: TGCAGTGCTAGAGCCCTTCGGGACACTCAAGCCAAAAACATTCAGTACTTC. This translates into CSARALRDTQAKNIQYF.

This clonotype showed up many times. The chain couples TRBV7-2 to TRBJ2-1, with 8 positions matching TRBD2. The V gene end was trimmed by 4 bases and the J gene end by 4 bases; junction bases not matched to a gene: 3. Germline V gives CDR1 SGHTA, CDR2 FQGNSA. This CDR3 has 14 residues. CDR3 DNA sequence: TGTGCCAGCAGCTCGGGGGGGGTTTACAATGAGCAGTTCTTC. Translation: CASSSGGVYNEQFF. The whole variable domain, filled in from reference TRBV7-2 and TRBJ2-1, reads GAGVSQSPSNKVTEKGKDVELRCDPISGHTALYWYRQSLGQGLEFLIYFQGNSAPDKSGLPSDRFSAERTGGSVSTLTIQRTQQEDSAVYLCASSSGGVYNEQFFGPGTRLTVL.

This clonotype was seen at least ten times. The rearrangement links TRBV12-3 or TRBV12-4 to TRBJ2-1, with 7 bases that match TRBD2. This CDR3 spans 14 amino acids. Trimming removed 5 bases from V and 5 bases from J; junction bases left unmatched: 6. The CDR3 loop is CASSLREGDNEQFF. The CDR3 bases are TGTGCCAGCAGTCTTAGGGAGGGTGACAATGAGCAGTTCTTC.

A remark on this clonotype: Germline and junction disagree at one end, which may indicate a read error. The genes are TRBV6-1 and TRBJ1-2, with D uncertain. The CDR3 covers 12 residues. Germline assignment: CDR1 MNHNS and CDR2 SASEGT. The CDR3 loop is CASSEADYGYNF. CDR3 nucleotides: TGTGCCAGCAGTGAGGCAGACTATGGCTACAACTTC.

A word on this clonotype: With a much larger clone just one base away, this may be a read error. This sequence joins TRBV4-3 and TRBJ2-1; D is perhaps TRBD1 or TRBD2 (6 bases each). CDR1 LGHNA and CDR2 YSLEER come from the germline V gene. The CDR3 loop spans 17 amino acids. With 0 bases removed from V and 8 bases from J, the gap between germline ends came to 20 bases. In DNA form, the CDR3 reads TGCGCCAGCAGCCAAGACCAGAGCTCGAGGGGGGCCTATGAGCAGTTCTTC. Amino acids: CASSQDQSSRGAYEQFF.

V is TRBV4-1 and J is TRBJ2-4; D unclear. The DNA end lines up better with TRBJ2-7; the J call may be wrong. The CDR3 has 13 residues. Germline V CDR1 and CDR2: MGHRA, YSYEKL. CDR3 protein: CASSPRPDYEQYF. DNA for the CDR3: TGCGCCAGCAGCCCACGGCCCGATTACGAGCAGTACTTC.

The J gene is TRBJ1-5, the V gene TRBV19, with 7 bases that match TRBD1. With 4 bases clipped from V and 1 base from J, the junction kept 4 bases outside the gene matches. This CDR3 has 15 amino acids. From germline, CDR1 is LNHDA and CDR2 SQIVND (reference sequence). CDR3 bases: TGTGCCAGTAGTAGGGGGACAGCGAGCAATCAGCCCCAGCATTTT. Translated, it gives CASSRGTASNQPQHF.

In this sample, this clonotype turned up a few times. The chain has TRBV10-3 and TRBJ2-1, with D tentatively TRBD2 (6 bases). Deletions cut 4 bases from V and 8 bases from J, with 24 bases between. The length of the CDR3 is 17 residues. CDR1 ENHRY and CDR2 SYGVKD come from the germline V gene. The CDR3 DNA is TGTGCCATCAGTGCAGCCCGAAACGGGACTCCATGGGATGAGCAGTTCTTC. Translating gives CAISAARNGTPWDEQFF.

A few counts support this clonotype. The chain joins TRBV7-9 to TRBJ2-4, with 10 bases aligning to TRBD1. The J call may be mistaken, given a closer DNA end match to TRBJ2-7. The CDR3 consists of 14 residues. CDR1 is SEHNR and CDR2 is FQNEAQ in the germline V gene (reference sequence). The CDR3 spells CASSSPGQGHEQYF. The CDR3 coding sequence is TGTGCCAGCAGCTCGCCGGGACAGGGGCACGAGCAGTACTTC.

This chain links TRBV5-1 with TRBJ1-4, with TRBD1 matching 7 bases. This CDR3 region has 16 residues. Germline V gives CDR1 SGHRS, CDR2 YFSETQ. V shed 7 bases and J 0 bases; nucleotides not matched to a gene: 9. CDR3 region: CASHAGQLSTNEKLFF. CDR3 DNA sequence: TGCGCCAGCCACGCGGGACAGCTATCAACTAATGAAAAACTGTTTTTT.